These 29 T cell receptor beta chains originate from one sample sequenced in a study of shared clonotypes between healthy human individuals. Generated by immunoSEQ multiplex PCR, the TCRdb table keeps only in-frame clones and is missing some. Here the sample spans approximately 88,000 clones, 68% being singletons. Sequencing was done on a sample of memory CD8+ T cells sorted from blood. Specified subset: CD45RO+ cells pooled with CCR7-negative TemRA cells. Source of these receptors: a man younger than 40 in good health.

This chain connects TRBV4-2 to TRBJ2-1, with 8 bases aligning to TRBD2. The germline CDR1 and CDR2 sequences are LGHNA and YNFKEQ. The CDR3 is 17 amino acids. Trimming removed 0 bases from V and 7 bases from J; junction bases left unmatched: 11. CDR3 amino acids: CASSQDLTGGPENEQFF. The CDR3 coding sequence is TGTGCCAGCAGCCAAGATCTTACGGGAGGGCCGGAGAATGAGCAGTTCTTC.

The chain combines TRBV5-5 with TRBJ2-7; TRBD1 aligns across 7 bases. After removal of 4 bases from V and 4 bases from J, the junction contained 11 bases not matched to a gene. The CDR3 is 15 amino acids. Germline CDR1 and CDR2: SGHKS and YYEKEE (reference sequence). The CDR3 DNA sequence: TGTGCCAGCAGCCTAAGACAGGGCCTTCGTTACGAGCAGTACTTC. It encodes CASSLRQGLRYEQYF.

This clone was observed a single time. This CDR3 reads CASSRPGGETQYF. The CDR3 DNA reads as TGTGCCAGCTCACGGCCAGGGGGCGAGACCCAGTACTTC. This chain connects TRBV18 to TRBJ2-5, with 8 bases aligning to TRBD1. This CDR3 region has 13 residues. The J segment lost 5 bases and the V segment lost 4 bases, leaving 3 bases of the junction unmatched. Germline V gene sequence: CDR1 KGHSH, CDR2 LQKENI. The full variable domain, rest sourced from reference TRBV18 and TRBJ2-5, is NAGVMQNPRHLVRRRGQEARLRCSPMKGHSHVYWYRQLPEEGLKFMVYLQKENIIDESGMPKERFSAEFPKEGPSILRIQQVVRGDSAAYFCASSRPGGETQYFGPGTRLLVL.

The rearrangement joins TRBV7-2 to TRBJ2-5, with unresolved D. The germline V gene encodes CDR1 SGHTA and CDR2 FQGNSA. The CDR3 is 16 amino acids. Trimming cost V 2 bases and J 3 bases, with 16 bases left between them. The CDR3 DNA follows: TGTGCCAGCAGCTTACGCCTAGGTCTGGGGAAAGAGACCCAGTACTTC. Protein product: CASSLRLGLGKETQYF.

The chain's CDR3 is CASSAASYEQYF. For the CDR3, the DNA is TGTGCCAGCAGTGCGGCGAGTTACGAGCAGTACTTC. The chain carries TRBV6-1 and TRBJ2-7; the D is unclear. Germline V gene sequence: CDR1 MNHNS, CDR2 SASEGT. Trimming shortened V by 4 bases and J by 4 bases, and 8 bases separated the two germline ends. The CDR3 is 12 amino acids.

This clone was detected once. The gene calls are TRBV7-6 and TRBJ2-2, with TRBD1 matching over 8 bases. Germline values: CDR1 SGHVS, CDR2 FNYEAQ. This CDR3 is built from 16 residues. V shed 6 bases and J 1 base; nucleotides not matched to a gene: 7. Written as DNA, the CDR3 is TGTGCCAGCAGTCCAACCGGGACAGGGAACACCGGGGAGCTGTTTTTT. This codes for CASSPTGTGNTGELFF.

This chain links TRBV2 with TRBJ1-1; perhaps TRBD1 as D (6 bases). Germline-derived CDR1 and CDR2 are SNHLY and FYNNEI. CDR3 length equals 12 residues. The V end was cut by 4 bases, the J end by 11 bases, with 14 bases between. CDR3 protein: CASSGDILQAFF. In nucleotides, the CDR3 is TGTGCCAGCAGTGGGGACATACTACAGGCTTTCTTT.

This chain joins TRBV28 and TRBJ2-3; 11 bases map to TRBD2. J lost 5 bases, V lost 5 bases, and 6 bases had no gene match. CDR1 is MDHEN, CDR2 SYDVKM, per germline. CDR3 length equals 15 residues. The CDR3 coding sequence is TGTGCCAGCAGTACACTAGCGGGAGCGGTAGATACGCAGTATTTT. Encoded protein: CASSTLAGAVDTQYF.

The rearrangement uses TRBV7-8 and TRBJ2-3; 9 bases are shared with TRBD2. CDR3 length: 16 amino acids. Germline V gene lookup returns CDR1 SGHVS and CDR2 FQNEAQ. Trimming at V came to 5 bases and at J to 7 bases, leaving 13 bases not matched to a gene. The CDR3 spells CASSPPWREGVNTQYF. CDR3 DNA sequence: TGTGCCAGCAGCCCCCCGTGGCGGGAGGGTGTAAATACGCAGTATTTT.

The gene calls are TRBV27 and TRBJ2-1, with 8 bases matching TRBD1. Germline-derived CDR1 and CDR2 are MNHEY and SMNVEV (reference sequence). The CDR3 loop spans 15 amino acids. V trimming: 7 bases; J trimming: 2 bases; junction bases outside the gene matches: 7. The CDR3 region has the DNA TGTGCCAGCAACCCGGACAGGGAACCCTACAATGAGCAGTTCTTC. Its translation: CASNPDREPYNEQFF.

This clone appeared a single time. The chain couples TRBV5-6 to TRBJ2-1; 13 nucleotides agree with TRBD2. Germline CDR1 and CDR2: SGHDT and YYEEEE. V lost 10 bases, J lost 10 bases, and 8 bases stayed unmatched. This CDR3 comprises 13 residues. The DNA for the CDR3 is TGTGCCGTAACTAGCGGGAGGGCCGACGAGCAGTTCTTC. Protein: CAVTSGRADEQFF. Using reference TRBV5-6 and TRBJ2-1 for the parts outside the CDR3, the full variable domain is DAGVTQSPTHLIKTRGQQVTLRCSPKSGHDTVSWYQQALGQGPQFIFQYYEEEERQRGNFPDRFSGHQFPNYSSELNVNALLLGDSALYLCAVTSGRADEQFFGPGTRLTVL.

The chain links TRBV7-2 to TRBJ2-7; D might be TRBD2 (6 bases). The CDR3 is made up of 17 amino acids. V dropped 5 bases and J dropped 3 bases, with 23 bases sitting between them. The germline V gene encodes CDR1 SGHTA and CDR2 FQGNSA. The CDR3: CASSIQGGVRSYYEQYF. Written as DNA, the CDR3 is TGTGCCAGCAGCATCCAAGGCGGGGTTCGGAGCTACTACGAGCAGTACTTC.

CDR3 DNA: TGTGCCAGCTTATTCTCCGGGACAGGGTCCTACAATGAGCAGTTCTTC. This gives the protein CASLFSGTGSYNEQFF. The J gene is TRBJ2-1, the V gene TRBV7-8, with TRBD1 matching 9 bases. The CDR3 is 16 amino acids. V lost 8 bases and J lost 1; bases outside the gene matches: 9. Germline CDR1 reads SGHVS; CDR2 reads FQNEAQ. Supplemented by reference TRBV7-8 and TRBJ2-1, the full variable domain reads GAGVSQSPRYKVAKRGQDVALRCDPISGHVSLFWYQQALGQGPEFLTYFQNEAQLDKSGLPSDRFFAERPEGSVSTLKIQRTQQEDSAVYLCASLFSGTGSYNEQFFGPGTRLTVL.

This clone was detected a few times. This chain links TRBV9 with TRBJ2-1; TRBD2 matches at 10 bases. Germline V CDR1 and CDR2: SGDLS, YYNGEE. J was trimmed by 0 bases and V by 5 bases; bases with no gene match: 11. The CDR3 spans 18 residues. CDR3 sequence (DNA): TGTGCCAGCAGTAACTTAGCGGGAGGACCTAGCTCCTACAATGAGCAGTTCTTC. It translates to CASSNLAGGPSSYNEQFF.

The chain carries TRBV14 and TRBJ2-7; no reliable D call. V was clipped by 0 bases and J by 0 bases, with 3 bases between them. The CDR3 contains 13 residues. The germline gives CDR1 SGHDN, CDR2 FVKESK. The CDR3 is CASSQEYSYEQYF. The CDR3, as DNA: TGTGCCAGCAGCCAAGAGTACTCCTACGAGCAGTACTTC.

The CDR3 DNA reads TGTGCCAGCAGTTTCCTAATCCTAGGCATGGGGCCCCAGCATTTT. This gives the protein CASSFLILGMGPQHF. This chain connects TRBV28 to TRBJ1-5; no clear D gene. Germline V lookup: CDR1 MDHEN, CDR2 SYDVKM. V lost 3 bases, J lost 9 bases, and 18 bases lay in between. There are 15 residues in the CDR3.

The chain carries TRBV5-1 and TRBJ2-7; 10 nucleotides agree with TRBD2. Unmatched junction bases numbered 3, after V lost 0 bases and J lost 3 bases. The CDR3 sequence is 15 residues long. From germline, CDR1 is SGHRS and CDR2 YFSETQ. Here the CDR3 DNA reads TGCGCCAGCAGCTTGGTTCTAGCGGGAGACTACGAGCAGTACTTC. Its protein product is CASSLVLAGDYEQYF.

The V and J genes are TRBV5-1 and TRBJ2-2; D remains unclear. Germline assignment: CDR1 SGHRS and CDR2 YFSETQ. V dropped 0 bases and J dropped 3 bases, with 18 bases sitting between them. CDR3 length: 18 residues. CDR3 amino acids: CASSLAASAATDTGELFF. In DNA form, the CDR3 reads TGCGCCAGCAGCTTGGCGGCCAGTGCCGCTACCGACACCGGGGAGCTGTTTTTT.

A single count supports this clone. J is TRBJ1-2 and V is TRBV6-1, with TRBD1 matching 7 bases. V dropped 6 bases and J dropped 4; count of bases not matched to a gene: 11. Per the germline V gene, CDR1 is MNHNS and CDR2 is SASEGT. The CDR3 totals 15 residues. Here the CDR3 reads CASRATGVEIYGYTF. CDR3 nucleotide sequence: TGTGCCAGCAGAGCAACAGGGGTCGAAATCTATGGCTACACCTTC.

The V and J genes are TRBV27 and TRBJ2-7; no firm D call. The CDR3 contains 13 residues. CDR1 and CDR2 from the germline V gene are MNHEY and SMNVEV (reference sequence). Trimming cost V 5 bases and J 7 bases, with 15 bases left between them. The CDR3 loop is CASSGYFRTEQYF. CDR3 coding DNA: TGTGCCAGCAGTGGTTACTTCCGGACGGAGCAGTACTTC.

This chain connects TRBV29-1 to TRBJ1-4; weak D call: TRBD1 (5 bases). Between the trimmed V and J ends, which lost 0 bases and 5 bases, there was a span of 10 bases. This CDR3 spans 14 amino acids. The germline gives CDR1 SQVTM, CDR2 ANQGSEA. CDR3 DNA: TGCAGCGTTGAAGATCAGGGTCTAAATGAAAAACTGTTTTTT. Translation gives CSVEDQGLNEKLFF.

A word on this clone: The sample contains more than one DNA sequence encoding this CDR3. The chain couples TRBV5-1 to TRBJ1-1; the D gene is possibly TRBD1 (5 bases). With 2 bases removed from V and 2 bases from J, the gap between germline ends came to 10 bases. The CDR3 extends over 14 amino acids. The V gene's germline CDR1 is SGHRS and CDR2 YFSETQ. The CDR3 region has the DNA TGCGCCAGCAGCTTCGGGCAGGGCAACACTGAAGCTTTCTTT. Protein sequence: CASSFGQGNTEAFF.

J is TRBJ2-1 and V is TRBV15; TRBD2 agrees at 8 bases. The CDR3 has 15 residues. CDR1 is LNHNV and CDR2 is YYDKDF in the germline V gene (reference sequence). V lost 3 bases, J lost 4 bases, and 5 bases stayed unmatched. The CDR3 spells CATSSSGTKYNEQFF. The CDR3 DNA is TGTGCCACCAGCAGTAGCGGGACAAAATACAATGAGCAGTTCTTC.

This chain's CDR3 is CAISESEGRHTEAFF. The CDR3 bases are TGTGCCATCAGTGAGTCGGAGGGGCGACACACTGAAGCTTTCTTT. The chain has TRBV10-3 and TRBJ1-1, with a weak D call TRBD1 (5 bases). Germline V gene sequence: CDR1 ENHRY, CDR2 SYGVKD. The CDR3 loop spans 15 amino acids. Trimming shortened V by 0 bases and J by 3 bases, and 11 bases separated the two germline ends.

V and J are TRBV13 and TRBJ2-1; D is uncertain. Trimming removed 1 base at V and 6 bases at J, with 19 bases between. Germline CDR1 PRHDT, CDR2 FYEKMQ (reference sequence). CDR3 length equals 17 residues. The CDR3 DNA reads TGTGCCAGCAGCTTAGTTCGGGTGTACGGCCGCCCCAATGAGCAGTTCTTC. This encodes CASSLVRVYGRPNEQFF. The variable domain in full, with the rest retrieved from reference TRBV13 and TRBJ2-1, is AAGVIQSPRHLIKEKRETATLKCYPIPRHDTVYWYQQGPGQDPQFLISFYEKMQSDKGSIPDRFSAQQFSDYHSELNMSSLELGDSALYFCASSLVRVYGRPNEQFFGPGTRLTVL.

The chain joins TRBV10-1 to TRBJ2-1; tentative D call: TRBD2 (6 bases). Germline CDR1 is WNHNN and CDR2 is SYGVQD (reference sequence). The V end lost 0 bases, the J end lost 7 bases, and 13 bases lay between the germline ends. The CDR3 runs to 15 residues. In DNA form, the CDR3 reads TGCGCCAGCAGTGAGTCGGGGGGAATCGATAATGAGCAGTTCTTC. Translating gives CASSESGGIDNEQFF.

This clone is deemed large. The CDR3 reads CASSVTMGNEQFF. CDR3 coding DNA: TGTGCCAGCAGCGTAACGATGGGGAATGAGCAGTTCTTC. The rearrangement links TRBV7-8 to TRBJ2-1; D unclear. The germline V and J ends were trimmed by 5 bases and 7 bases, with 12 bases remaining between them. Looked up from germline, CDR1 is SGHVS and CDR2 is FQNEAQ. This CDR3 is 13 amino acids long.

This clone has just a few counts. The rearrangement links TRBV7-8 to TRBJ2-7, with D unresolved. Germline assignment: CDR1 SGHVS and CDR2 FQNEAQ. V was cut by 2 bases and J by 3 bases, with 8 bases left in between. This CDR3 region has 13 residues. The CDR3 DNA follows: TGTGCCAGCAGCTTACCAGGAGACTACGAGCAGTACTTC. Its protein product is CASSLPGDYEQYF. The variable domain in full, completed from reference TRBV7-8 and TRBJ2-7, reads GAGVSQSPRYKVAKRGQDVALRCDPISGHVSLFWYQQALGQGPEFLTYFQNEAQLDKSGLPSDRFFAERPEGSVSTLKIQRTQQEDSAVYLCASSLPGDYEQYFGPGTRLTVT.

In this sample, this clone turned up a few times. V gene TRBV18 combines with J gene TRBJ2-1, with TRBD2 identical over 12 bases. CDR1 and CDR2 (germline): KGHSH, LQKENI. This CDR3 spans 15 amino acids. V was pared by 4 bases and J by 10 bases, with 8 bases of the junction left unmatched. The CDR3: CASSLYGTSGPEQFF. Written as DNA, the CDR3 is TGTGCCAGCTCACTGTACGGGACTAGCGGGCCCGAGCAGTTCTTC.